This entry lists 25 T cell receptor beta chains sequenced from one sample in a study of T cells in women clearing cervical HPV infection. Generated by immunoSEQ multiplex PCR, the TCRdb table keeps only in-frame clones and is missing some. The specimen's table records about 19,000 clones. The sequenced sample consisted of blood buffy coat. Receptors were obtained from a woman aged 18-70 years with a cervical HPV16 infection that either progressed to CIN3+ or cleared (not recorded which).

Comment on this clone: The read finishes 3 residues shy of the CDR3 end, and the germline J gene is used to complete it. This chain links TRBV20-1 with TRBJ2-7; D gene ambiguous. Germline V gene lookup returns CDR1 DFQATT and CDR2 SNEGSKA (reference sequence). V was shortened by 2 bases and J by 2 bases, with 10 bases between the two germline ends. There are 13 residues in the CDR3. The CDR3 DNA, read in part, is TGCAGTGCTAGATCCTCCGTCGCCTACGAG. Amino acid sequence: CSARSSVAYE. Given in full, the CDR3 is CSARSSVAYEQYF.

Of note for this clone: The CDR3 goes on 3 residues after the read ends, and that part is filled in from the germline J gene. V and J are TRBV30 and TRBJ1-1; D unresolved. Germline CDR1 reads GTSNPN; CDR2 reads SVGIG (reference sequence). V lost 0 bases and J 4 bases, leaving 6 bases between the germline ends. This CDR3 is built from 12 residues. The chain's CDR3 is CAWSVKGTEAFF. The sequenced part of the CDR3 DNA is TGTGCCTGGAGTGTAAAGGGCACTGAA.

Points on this clone: One end of the junction does not line up with germline, which may come from a read error. The CDR3 goes on 3 residues after the read ends, and that part is filled in from the germline J gene. Other DNA sequences within the sample encode an identical CDR3. The chain links TRBV11-3 to TRBJ1-3; 8 nucleotides agree with TRBD1. The germline CDR1 and CDR2 sequences are SGHNT and YENEEA. The length of the CDR3 is 15 residues. This chain's CDR3 is CASSLGTGSGNTIYF. The DNA read from the CDR3 is TGTGCCAGCAGCTTAGGGACAGGGTCCGGAAACACA.

A word on this clone: The read ends 3 residues before the CDR3 terminus; that terminus is restored from the germline J gene. The J gene is TRBJ2-7, the V gene TRBV5-6, with TRBD1 matching over 10 bases. The J segment lost 4 bases and the V segment lost 1 base, leaving 5 bases of the junction unmatched. This CDR3 is built from 15 residues. Germline assignment: CDR1 SGHDT and CDR2 YYEEEE. CDR3 bases read: TGTGCCAGCAGCTTGTTGGGACAGGGGACTTACGAG. Amino acid sequence: CASSLLGQGTYE. The whole CDR3 protein is CASSLLGQGTYEQYF. The full variable domain, in which reference TRBV5-6 and TRBJ2-7 provide the parts outside the CDR3, is DAGVTQSPTHLIKTRGQQVTLRCSPKSGHDTVSWYQQALGQGPQFIFQYYEEEERQRGNFPDRFSGHQFPNYSSELNVNALLLGDSALYLCASSLLGQGTYEQYFGPGTRLTVT.

Concerning this clone: The DNA ends 3 residues before the CDR3 does, and the rest of the CDR3 is filled in from the germline J gene. V is TRBV20-1 and J is TRBJ2-3; 8 bases match TRBD1. J gave up 4 bases and V 6 bases, and 12 bases lay outside the gene matches. Per germline, CDR1 DFQATT and CDR2 SNEGSKA (reference sequence). The CDR3 has 15 amino acids. CDR3 protein: CSAHFPPGGPDTQYF. The CDR3 DNA, read in part, is TGCAGTGCCCACTTCCCCCCAGGGGGCCCAGATACG.

The CDR3 loop reads CASSLAGLYDTQYF. Incomplete CDR3 DNA: TGTGCCAGCAGTTTAGCGGGACTTTACGATACG. V usage is TRBV28 and J usage is TRBJ2-3, with D perhaps matching TRBD2 (6 bases). Read data end 3 residues before the CDR3 end; the end is taken from the germline J gene. The CDR3 sequence is 14 residues long. CDR1 and CDR2 (germline): MDHEN, SYDVKM. Deletions cut 2 bases from V and 6 bases from J, with 12 bases between.

A note on this clone: Read sequence stops 3 residues before the CDR3 end, and the germline J gene provides the missing end. V usage is TRBV30 and J usage is TRBJ2-4, with TRBD1 as a possible D gene (7 bases). The CDR3 extends over 15 amino acids. Germline V gene data show CDR1 as GTSNPN and CDR2 as SVGIG (reference sequence). The covered CDR3 bases are TGTGCCTGCCCCGCGTTCCCAGGGGGGAAAGTTGGT. This sequence encodes CACPAFPGGKVG. The whole CDR3 sequence reads CACPAFPGGKVGQYF.

About this clone: The read ends 3 residues early relative to the CDR3; the germline J gene fills the gap. The V call is TRBV10-1, the J call TRBJ2-3; tentative D call: TRBD2 (5 bases). The CDR3 totals 14 residues. Trimming took off 3 bases at V and 6 bases at J, with 13 bases between the two ends. Germline CDR1 WNHNN, CDR2 SYGVQD (reference sequence). Incomplete CDR3 DNA: TGCGCCAGCAGTGATCCCCCCGGGGTTGATACG. Encoded protein: CASSDPPGVDT. The full-length CDR3 reads as CASSDPPGVDTQYF.

The CDR3 bases that were read are TGTGCCAGCAGTTTGACGGGACAGGTCTATGGC. Encoded protein: CASSLTGQVYG. The entire CDR3 is CASSLTGQVYGYTF. The V call is TRBV28, the J call TRBJ1-2; 8 positions match TRBD1. The read falls 3 residues short of the CDR3 end, and the missing part is taken from the germline J gene. Unmatched junction bases numbered 4, after V lost 3 bases and J lost 4 bases. This CDR3 spans 14 amino acids. CDR1 is MDHEN, CDR2 SYDVKM, per germline.

CDR3 in amino acids: CASSKGTGGYGYTF. CDR3 DNA (partial): TGTGCCAGCAGCAAGGGGACAGGAGGCTATGGC. The rearrangement joins TRBV7-9 to TRBJ1-2, with 8 bases that match TRBD1. The sequenced fragment ends 3 residues before the CDR3 boundary, so the rest is inferred from the germline J gene. In germline, CDR1 is SEHNR, CDR2 FQNEAQ (reference sequence). CDR3 length: 14 amino acids. The V gene end was trimmed by 5 bases and the J gene end by 4 bases; junction bases not matched to a gene: 6.

With respect to this clone: Read coverage stops 3 residues before the CDR3 terminus; the germline J gene supplies the remainder. This chain links TRBV7-9 with TRBJ1-5; 8 positions agree with TRBD1. Germline lookup yields CDR1 SEHNR and CDR2 FQNEAQ (reference sequence). There are 15 residues in the CDR3. V shed 1 base and J 5 bases; nucleotides not matched to a gene: 4. The part of the CDR3 DNA that was read is TGTGCCAGCAGCTTAGGTGGGACAGGTCATCAGCCC. Its translation is CASSLGGTGHQP. In full, the CDR3 reads CASSLGGTGHQPQHF.

The CDR3 spells CASSLRTGGTDTQYF. The CDR3 bases that were read are TGTGCCAGCAGCTTAAGGACAGGGGGCACAGATACG. The chain recombines TRBV7-8 with TRBJ2-3, with 9 bases lining up with TRBD1. The read ends 3 residues early relative to the CDR3; the germline J gene fills the gap. Germline V CDR1 and CDR2: SGHVS, FQNEAQ. The CDR3 is made up of 15 amino acids. J lost 1 base, V lost 2 bases, and 1 base had no gene match.

Points on this clone: The read ends 3 residues early relative to the CDR3; the germline J gene fills the gap. The V call is TRBV20-1, the J call TRBJ2-5; 8 bases are shared with TRBD2. With V trimmed by 3 bases and J by 7 bases, 13 bases remained unmatched. The CDR3 is 15 amino acids. Looked up from germline, CDR1 is DFQATT and CDR2 is SNEGSKA (reference sequence). The CDR3 sequence: CSASASGPKDGTQYF. The DNA read from the CDR3 is TGCAGTGCTAGCGCTAGCGGGCCTAAAGATGGGACC.

As regards this clone: Sequencing ends 3 residues short of the CDR3 end; the germline J gene provides the rest. The rearrangement uses TRBV18 and TRBJ1-1; TRBD1 matches 7 bases. This CDR3 has 14 residues. Unmatched junction bases numbered 5, after V lost 6 bases and J lost 1 base. Germline V gene sequence: CDR1 KGHSH, CDR2 LQKENI. CDR3 sequence reads: CASSPWDRNTEAFF. The CDR3 bases that were read are TGTGCCAGCTCCCCTTGGGACAGGAACACTGAA.

Note on this clone: The sequenced fragment ends 3 residues before the CDR3 boundary, so the rest is inferred from the germline J gene. This chain uses TRBV30 with TRBJ1-5, with D possibly being TRBD1 (6 bases). Germline V gene sequence: CDR1 GTSNPN, CDR2 SVGIG (reference sequence). This CDR3 is 14 amino acids long. V lost 0 bases to trimming and J lost 3 bases, with 9 bases between them. The DNA read from the CDR3 is TGTGCCTGGAGTGTGGGACACCTCAATCAGCCC. Translated, it gives CAWSVGHLNQP. The full CDR3 protein reads CAWSVGHLNQPQHF.

In the case of this clone: The read stops 3 residues short of the end of the CDR3; the missing end is completed from the germline J gene. This sequence joins TRBV20-1 and TRBJ1-2; 7 nucleotides line up with TRBD1. Germline lookup yields CDR1 DFQATT and CDR2 SNEGSKA (reference sequence). The CDR3 sequence is 13 residues long. This CDR3 is CSARDSVTGGYTF. The covered CDR3 bases are TGCAGTGCTAGAGATTCCGTGACAGGGGGC.

Of note for this clone: The read comes to an end 3 residues before the CDR3 does, leaving the germline J gene to fill in the end. This chain links TRBV19 with TRBJ2-3, with TRBD2 matching 8 bases. Per the germline V gene, CDR1 is LNHDA and CDR2 is SQIVND (reference sequence). This CDR3 is built from 14 residues. The CDR3 bases that were read are TGTGCCAGTAGTCAGAGCGGGCGGGGGGAGACG. Encoded protein: CASSQSGRGET. The entire CDR3 sequence reads CASSQSGRGETQYF. The full variable domain, with the rest looked up from reference TRBV19 and TRBJ2-3, is DGGITQSPKYLFRKEGQNVTLSCEQNLNHDAMYWYRQDPGQGLRLIYYSQIVNDFQKGDIAEGYSVSREKKESFPLTVTSAQKNPTAFYLCASSQSGRGETQYFGPGTRLTVL.

Concerning this clone itself: The read comes to an end 3 residues before the CDR3 does, leaving the germline J gene to fill in the end. The rearrangement uses TRBV7-6 and TRBJ2-1; D is ambiguous. This CDR3 region has 15 residues. V was cut by 5 bases and J by 0 bases, with 11 bases left in between. CDR1 and CDR2 from the germline V gene are SGHVS and FNYEAQ. Incomplete CDR3 DNA: TGTGCCAGCAGCCGAGATTACAACTCCTACAATGAG. Amino acid sequence: CASSRDYNSYNE. The CDR3 reads in full as CASSRDYNSYNEQFF.

As to this clone: The read ends 3 residues before the CDR3 terminus; that terminus is restored from the germline J gene. This chain uses TRBV7-2 with TRBJ2-5; 9 bases fit TRBD1. With V trimmed by 3 bases and J by 5 bases, 7 bases remained unmatched. This CDR3 is built from 15 residues. Per the germline V gene, CDR1 is SGHTA and CDR2 is FQGNSA. Incomplete CDR3 DNA: TGTGCCAGCAGCTTTAAATTGGGACAGGGCGAGACC. This sequence encodes CASSFKLGQGET. The whole CDR3 reads CASSFKLGQGETQYF.

For this clone: The CDR3 goes on 3 residues after the read ends, and that part is filled in from the germline J gene. V is TRBV19 and J is TRBJ2-5; tentatively, D is TRBD2 (7 bases). Trimming removed 6 bases from V and 5 bases from J, with 10 bases in between. The CDR3 covers 12 residues. The germline V gene has CDR1 LNHDA and CDR2 SQIVND (reference sequence). The sequenced CDR3 bases are TGTGCCAGTAGACAGGGAGGGGAGACC. This gives the protein CASRQGGET. The entire CDR3 reads CASRQGGETQYF.

Comment on this clone: The read ends 3 residues before the CDR3 terminus; that terminus is restored from the germline J gene. The V gene is TRBV20-1, the J gene TRBJ1-1; TRBD1 is a possible D gene (6 bases). CDR1 is DFQATT, CDR2 SNEGSKA, per germline (reference sequence). The CDR3 is made up of 14 amino acids. With 5 bases removed from V and 1 base from J, the gap between germline ends came to 14 bases. CDR3 region: CSAADRLRNTEAFF. The CDR3 DNA, read in part, is TGCAGTGCTGCCGACAGGTTGAGGAACACTGAA.

Details on this clone: The read finishes 3 residues shy of the CDR3 end, and the germline J gene is used to complete it. The V call is TRBV20-1, the J call TRBJ2-2; maybe TRBD2 (7 bases). This CDR3 spans 17 amino acids. Germline V gene sequence: CDR1 DFQATT, CDR2 SNEGSKA (reference sequence). The CDR3 DNA, read in part, is TGCAGTGCTGGCGGGATTGGGGGGGCAACTGGGGCCAACGTG. Protein: CSAGGIGGATGANV. In full, the CDR3 is CSAGGIGGATGANVLFF.

On this clone: The read is 3 residues too short to cover the CDR3 end, so that end is filled in from the germline J gene. The chain has TRBV20-1 and TRBJ1-3, with D perhaps matching TRBD1 (5 bases). Germline V gene sequence: CDR1 DFQATT, CDR2 SNEGSKA (reference sequence). This CDR3 spans 13 amino acids. The V gene lost 3 bases and the J gene lost 8 bases, with 14 bases spanning the gap. CDR3 DNA, as far as it was read: TGCAGTGCTAGGGTCAATGGGGCTGACACC. This gives the protein CSARVNGADT. The full CDR3 reads CSARVNGADTIYF.

Comment on this clone: The sequence runs out 3 residues before the end of the CDR3; the remainder is reconstructed from the germline J gene. The V and J genes are TRBV2 and TRBJ2-3, with 11 bases that match TRBD2. CDR1 and CDR2 (germline): SNHLY, FYNNEI. The length of the CDR3 is 17 residues. Partial CDR3 DNA: TGTGCCAGCAGTGAAGGTTTAGCGGGGGGGCTTCAAGAGACG. It codes for CASSEGLAGGLQET. The whole CDR3 is CASSEGLAGGLQETQYF.

As to this clone: The sequence runs out 3 residues before the end of the CDR3; the remainder is reconstructed from the germline J gene. This rearrangement joins TRBV20-1 to TRBJ1-2; D is possibly TRBD1 (5 bases). V lost 2 bases and J lost 2, with 15 bases in between. The length of the CDR3 is 15 residues. Germline V lookup: CDR1 DFQATT, CDR2 SNEGSKA (reference sequence). The CDR3 loop is CSARPVAGPNYGYTF. The sequenced CDR3 bases are TGCAGTGCTAGACCAGTCGCAGGGCCGAACTATGGC.